This T cell receptor beta chain was identified in a study of T cell responses to AZD1222 COVID-19 vaccine. On the study more broadly: Some second doses came at about 4 weeks and others at about 12 weeks; these were pooled.

Germline CDR1 reads SNHLY; CDR2 reads FYNNEI. The CDR3 totals 13 residues. With V trimmed by 6 bases and J by 5 bases, 4 bases remained unmatched. Method: immunoSEQ multiplex PCR; TCRdb's copy keeps in-frame clones and lacks some. Among about 140,000 clones listed, approximately 83% were seen once. The origin of this receptor is an adult in good health. The sample was peripheral blood, taken on day 0 of AZD1222 vaccination. The chain links TRBV2 to TRBJ1-5; 7 bases are shared with TRBD1. Here the CDR3 DNA reads TGTGCCAGCAGCCTCGACAGGGATCAGCCCCAGCATTTT. Translation: CASSLDRDQPQHF. The complete variable domain, with remaining parts taken from reference TRBV2 and TRBJ1-5, reads EPEVTQTPSHQVTQMGQEVILRCVPISNHLYFYWYRQILGQKVEFLVSFYNNEISEKSEIFDDQFSVERPDGSNFTLKIRSTKLEDSAMYFCASSLDRDQPQHFGDGTRLSIL.